The 16 T cell receptor beta chains reported below all come from one sample, sequenced in a study of blood T cell repertoires in COVID-19. Generated by immunoSEQ multiplex PCR, the TCRdb table keeps only in-frame clones and is missing some. This sample has tens of thousands of clones, with 88% found just once. Material for sequencing was PBMCs or T cells enriched from blood (not recorded which). The receptors derive from a woman aged 40 to 50 who had recovered from COVID-19.

The chain uses TRBV7-9 and TRBJ2-3; 7 bases are shared with TRBD2. V dropped 3 bases and J dropped 6; count of bases not matched to a gene: 9. The germline V gene has CDR1 SEHNR and CDR2 FQNEAQ (reference sequence). The length of the CDR3 is 15 residues. The CDR3 nucleotides are TGTGCCAGCAGCTTTCTCTCGACTAGCCCGGATACGCAGTATTTT. Amino acid sequence: CASSFLSTSPDTQYF.

The chain couples TRBV27 to TRBJ2-1; tentatively, D is TRBD1 (7 bases). CDR3 length: 19 residues. V shed 5 bases and J shed 0 bases, with 23 bases lying between them. Per the germline V gene, CDR1 is MNHEY and CDR2 is SMNVEV (reference sequence). DNA for the CDR3: TGTGCCAGCAGTGGGGGGAACAGGGGCACATGGAGCTCCTACAATGAGCAGTTCTTC. It specifies CASSGGNRGTWSSYNEQFF.

V and J are TRBV18 and TRBJ1-2, with D possibly TRBD1 on 6 matching bases. The CDR3 is 13 residues long. The germline V gene has CDR1 KGHSH and CDR2 LQKENI. V lost 2 bases and J 7 bases, leaving 11 bases between the germline ends. The CDR3 DNA sequence: TGTGCCAGCTCACCAGGGACACCGGGTGGCTACACCTTC. Its translation: CASSPGTPGGYTF.

The chain uses TRBV19 and TRBJ2-3; maybe TRBD2 (6 bases). V lost 4 bases to trimming and J lost 4 bases, with 18 bases between them. Per the germline V gene, CDR1 is LNHDA and CDR2 is SQIVND (reference sequence). This CDR3 is built from 16 residues. CDR3 loop: CASSNLGRGSSDTQYF. CDR3 nucleotide sequence: TGTGCCAGTAGTAACCTCGGTCGGGGGAGCTCAGATACGCAGTATTTT.

This rearrangement joins TRBV7-6 to TRBJ2-5; 10 bases are a match to TRBD2. This CDR3 is built from 18 residues. V gave up 4 bases and J gave up 5 bases; unmatched junction bases: 16. The germline gives CDR1 SGHVS, CDR2 FNYEAQ. The CDR3 here is CASSSGGLAAIGPETQYF. CDR3 bases: TGTGCCAGCAGCTCCGGTGGACTAGCGGCCATAGGTCCGGAGACCCAGTACTTC.

This sequence joins TRBV5-1 and TRBJ2-7, with 10 bases aligning to TRBD1. Germline V lookup: CDR1 SGHRS, CDR2 YFSETQ. The CDR3 is 14 residues long. Trimming cost V 3 bases and J 3 bases; bases outside gene matches: 3. CDR3 amino acids: CASSSRDRGYEQYF. For the CDR3, the DNA is TGCGCCAGCAGCTCCCGGGACAGGGGCTACGAGCAGTACTTC.

This clone was counted once. The chain recombines TRBV6-5 with TRBJ1-1, with TRBD1 matching over 7 bases. The CDR3 has 14 residues. V gave up 4 bases and J gave up 1 base; unmatched junction bases: 3. From germline, CDR1 is MNHEY and CDR2 SVGAGI. As DNA, the CDR3 is TGTGCCAGCAGTTCGGGACAGTGGAACACTGAAGCTTTCTTT. Translated: CASSSGQWNTEAFF.

The rearrangement uses TRBV7-3 and TRBJ1-2, with TRBD1 matching 10 bases. CDR3 length: 13 residues. The V gene end was trimmed by 3 bases and the J gene end by 5 bases; junction bases not matched to a gene: 0. Germline assignment: CDR1 SGHTA and CDR2 FQGTGA. For the CDR3, the DNA is TGTGCCAGCAGCTTGGGACAGGGGTATGGCTACACCTTC. It translates to CASSLGQGYGYTF.

V is TRBV7-9 and J is TRBJ1-2; a weak D match, TRBD1 (5 bases). V was shortened by 3 bases and J by 4 bases, with 12 bases between the two germline ends. Looked up from germline, CDR1 is SEHNR and CDR2 is FQNEAQ (reference sequence). This CDR3 spans 14 amino acids. As DNA, the CDR3 is TGTGCCAGCAGCTTGCAGGGTCCCCTCTATGGCTACACCTTC. This sequence encodes CASSLQGPLYGYTF.

This clone turned up a few times. The gene calls are TRBV5-4 and TRBJ1-2; 9 bases align to TRBD1. After removal of 6 bases from V and 4 bases from J, the junction contained 7 bases not matched to a gene. This CDR3 region has 14 residues. Per germline, CDR1 SGHNT and CDR2 YYREEE (reference sequence). CDR3 DNA: TGTGCCAGCACTGATGCGACAGGGGGCTATGGCTACACCTTC. Its protein is CASTDATGGYGYTF.

This chain links TRBV7-6 with TRBJ2-3, with 7 bases lining up with TRBD2. Per the germline V gene, CDR1 is SGHVS and CDR2 is FNYEAQ. V lost 1 base, J lost 0 bases, and 10 bases stayed unmatched. The CDR3 runs to 18 residues. The CDR3 region is CASSLVVGGGTSTDTQYF. The CDR3 DNA reads as TGTGCCAGCAGCTTAGTAGTTGGCGGGGGAACTAGCACAGATACGCAGTATTTT.

V is TRBV12-3 or TRBV12-4 and J is TRBJ2-7; D perhaps matches TRBD1 (5 bases). V shed 4 bases and J shed 7 bases, with 14 bases lying between them. This CDR3 spans 13 amino acids. The CDR3 is CASSSSGRVEQYF. In DNA, the CDR3 is TGTGCCAGCAGTTCGAGTGGCAGGGTGGAGCAGTACTTC.

CDR3 in amino acids: CASSQTGGAFGELFF. The CDR3 DNA sequence: TGTGCCAGCAGCCAGACAGGGGGCGCTTTCGGGGAGCTGTTTTTT. The gene calls are TRBV14 and TRBJ2-2; 10 nucleotides match TRBD1. Germline V gives CDR1 SGHDN, CDR2 FVKESK. V dropped 3 bases and J dropped 7; count of bases not matched to a gene: 5. The CDR3 is 15 residues long.

The J gene is TRBJ1-2, the V gene TRBV10-3, with a weak D call TRBD1 (6 bases). This CDR3 has 12 amino acids. Trimming took 7 bases from V and 8 from J, leaving 14 bases between them. In germline, CDR1 is ENHRY, CDR2 SYGVKD. The CDR3: CAITEGVGGYTF. The CDR3 DNA follows: TGTGCCATCACCGAGGGGGTAGGGGGCTACACCTTC.

The V call is TRBV2, the J call TRBJ1-1; D unresolved. V lost 1 base, J lost 4 bases, and 13 bases lay in between. The length of the CDR3 is 15 residues. CDR1 is SNHLY, CDR2 FYNNEI, per germline. CDR3 sequence (DNA): TGTGCCAGCAGTGAAGTCGGCAGCCCGGGCACTGAAGCTTTCTTT. It is translated as CASSEVGSPGTEAFF.

The V gene is TRBV5-1, the J gene TRBJ1-3, with TRBD1 identical over 10 bases. The CDR3 is 15 amino acids. The germline gives CDR1 SGHRS, CDR2 YFSETQ. Trimming at V came to 0 bases and at J to 8 bases, leaving 5 bases not matched to a gene. The CDR3 here is CASSLEGQGLDTIYF. CDR3 sequence (DNA): TGCGCCAGCAGCTTGGAGGGACAGGGGCTTGACACCATATATTTT. The full variable domain, completed using reference TRBV5-1 and TRBJ1-3, is KAGVTQTPRYLIKTRGQQVTLSCSPISGHRSVSWYQQTPGQGLQFLFEYFSETQRNKGNFPGRFSGRQFSNSRSEMNVSTLELGDSALYLCASSLEGQGLDTIYFGEGSWLTVV.